This TCR beta chain was sequenced for a study of blood T cell repertoires in COVID-19. Study as a whole: The United States, Italy and Spain supplied acute and convalescent COVID-19 samples. The analysed material was cDNA or gDNA that came from T cells, B-cell-depleted T cells, or PBMCs.

In the original processing: Amplification with reference gene primers provided the estimates of nucleated cell counts. Profiled with immunoSEQ multiplex PCR; TCRdb holds only in-frame clones, not every one. The DNA was the basis for D and trimming; V, J and clone size are from that table. The data contain about 220,000 clones, approximately 84% of them singletons. The V end was cut by 5 bases, the J end by 0 bases, with 17 bases between. The CDR3 sequence is 16 residues long. The germline gives CDR1 SEHNR, CDR2 FQNEAQ (reference sequence). This clone appeared once. The chain carries TRBV7-9 and TRBJ2-7, with D maybe TRBD1 (6 bases). The clonotype was recovered from a woman under 40 who had recovered from COVID-19. Source material: peripheral blood. CDR3 nucleotide sequence: TGTGCCAGCAGCCGGACTGGGACAAGCGCCTCCTACGAGCAGTACTTC. Translation gives CASSRTGTSASYEQYF.